This is a list of T cell receptor beta chains from one sample in a study of cytomegalovirus exposure and HLA in healthy donors. Only in-frame clones appear in the TCRdb table, and some are missing; sequencing was by immunoSEQ multiplex PCR. Of 65,000 to 100,000 clones detected, 75% appear once; the ten largest clones hold approximately 2%. Sequenced input: PBMCs. The receptors were gathered from a middle-aged man in good health and CMV-seronegative. Both conserved end residues are part of each CDR3. A D gene is named only where the DNA matches it firmly. Clone size is given for some rows only: seen once, a few or many times, or a class if the clone is expanded.

NA	TRBV9	NA	TRBJ2-4	CASSVGGAKNIQYF	TGTGCCAGCAGCGTAGGCGGTGCCAAAAACATTCAGTACTTC
NA	TRBV30	NA	TRBJ2-1	CAWIGAETVYNEQFF	TGTGCCTGGATAGGAGCGGAGACCGTTTACAATGAGCAGTTCTTC
NA	TRBV28	NA	TRBJ1-5	CASSWNQVQGPQHF	TGTGCCAGCAGCTGGAATCAGGTTCAAGGGCCCCAGCATTTT
NA	TRBV5-6	TRBD1	TRBJ2-7	CASSLMDRRTYEQYF	TGTGCCAGCAGCTTGATGGACAGGAGAACCTACGAGCAGTACTTC
few	TRBV6-5	NA	TRBJ2-2	CASSYETNANTGELFF	TGTGCCAGCAGTTACGAGACAAACGCGAACACCGGGGAGCTGTTTTTT
NA	TRBV4-1	NA	TRBJ1-3	CASSQDGASSSGNTIYF	TGCGCCAGCAGCCAAGATGGGGCAAGCAGCTCTGGAAACACCATATATTTT
NA	TRBV28	TRBD1	TRBJ1-5	CASSLEGQGWDQPQHF	TGTGCCAGCAGTTTAGAGGGACAGGGTTGGGATCAGCCCCAGCATTTT
NA	TRBV5-4	NA	TRBJ1-1	CASSQSQANTEAFF	TGTGCCAGCAGTCAGTCCCAGGCGAACACTGAAGCTTTCTTT
NA	TRBV28	NA	TRBJ2-3	CAISSRYTDTQYF	TGTGCCATCTCTAGCCGGTACACAGATACGCAGTATTTT
NA	TRBV29-1	TRBD1	TRBJ1-1	CSVTDRGVDTEAFF	TGCAGCGTGACAGACAGGGGGGTAGACACTGAAGCTTTCTTT
NA	TRBV7-8	NA	TRBJ1-6	CASSSAGSGSPLHF	TGTGCCAGCAGCTCAGCGGGTTCCGGGTCACCCCTCCACTTT
NA	TRBV29-1	NA	TRBJ1-1	CSVRQFLNTEAFF	TGCAGCGTTAGACAGTTTTTGAACACTGAAGCTTTCTTT
NA	TRBV19	TRBD1	TRBJ1-6	CASSTRDRDNSPLHF	TGTGCCAGTAGTACCCGGGACAGGGATAATTCACCCCTCCACTTT
NA	TRBV5-6	NA	TRBJ1-3	CASSLGGIGNTIYF	TGTGCCAGCAGCTTGGGAGGGATTGGAAACACCATATATTTT
NA	TRBV2	NA	TRBJ1-5	CASSRDNQPQHF	TGTGCCAGCAGCAGGGATAATCAGCCCCAGCATTTT
NA	TRBV5-1	TRBD1	TRBJ1-2	CASSPRTGALSYGYTF	TGCGCCAGCAGCCCAAGGACAGGAGCCTTAAGCTATGGCTACACCTTC
NA	TRBV7-7	TRBD1	TRBJ2-7	CASSLRTGLIYEQYF	TGTGCTAGCAGCTTAAGGACAGGGCTCATCTACGAGCAGTACTTC
NA	TRBV15	NA	TRBJ1-3	CATSPEISGNTIYF	TGTGCCACCAGCCCGGAGATCTCTGGAAACACCATATATTTT
NA	TRBV7-7	NA	TRBJ2-1	CASSLGVFNEQFF	TGTGCTAGCAGCTTAGGCGTTTTCAATGAGCAGTTCTTC
NA	TRBV15	TRBD1	TRBJ2-5	CATSPGQGQETQYF	TGTGCCACCAGCCCGGGACAGGGGCAAGAGACCCAGTACTTC
NA	TRBV30	NA	TRBJ2-2	CAWSEDSTTGELFF	TGTGCCTGGAGTGAGGACAGCACCACCGGGGAGCTGTTTTTT
NA	TRBV19	TRBD1	TRBJ1-5	CASSKGQNNQPQHF	TGTGCCAGTAGTAAGGGACAGAACAATCAGCCCCAGCATTTT
few	TRBV11-3	TRBD1	TRBJ1-2	CASSSQGNYGYTF	TGTGCCAGCAGCTCACAGGGGAACTATGGCTACACCTTC
NA	TRBV19	TRBD1	TRBJ1-1	CASSINGQGKNTEAFF	TGTGCCAGTAGTATAAATGGACAGGGAAAGAACACTGAAGCTTTCTTT
NA	TRBV7-9	NA	TRBJ2-7	CASSPSKDIYEQYF	TGTGCCAGCAGCCCCTCAAAGGACATCTACGAGCAGTACTTC
NA	TRBV9	NA	TRBJ2-5	CASSATGIETQYF	TGTGCCAGCAGCGCCACAGGTATAGAGACCCAGTACTTC
NA	TRBV19	NA	TRBJ2-2	CASSIANTGELFF	TGTGCCAGTAGTATAGCAAACACCGGGGAGCTGTTTTTT
few	TRBV2	NA	TRBJ1-3	CASSRDSSSGNTIYF	TGTGCCAGCAGTAGAGACAGCTCCTCTGGAAACACCATATATTTT
NA	TRBV20-1	NA	TRBJ2-7	CSASGGVEQYF	TGCAGTGCTAGTGGAGGGGTCGAGCAGTACTTC
NA	TRBV5-1	NA	TRBJ1-4	CASSLEAGIGNEKLFF	TGCGCCAGCAGCTTGGAGGCGGGGATTGGGAATGAAAAACTGTTTTTT
NA	TRBV7-9	TRBD2	TRBJ2-7	CASNSFRSGSSDEQYF	TGTGCCAGCAACTCCTTTAGGAGCGGGAGTAGCGACGAGCAGTACTTC
NA	TRBV5-6	NA	TRBJ1-4	CASSLGGQNEKLFF	TGTGCCAGCAGCTTGGGAGGACAGAATGAAAAACTGTTTTTT
once	TRBV7-3	NA	TRBJ2-3	CASSGPGTDTQYF	TGTGCCAGCAGCGGACCAGGGACAGATACGCAGTATTTT
NA	TRBV2	NA	TRBJ2-2	CASSVSPGDGELFF	TGTGCCAGCAGTGTCTCCCCAGGGGACGGGGAGCTGTTTTTT
NA	TRBV9	NA	TRBJ2-7	CASSVASTGREQYF	TGTGCCAGCAGCGTAGCTTCAACAGGGCGCGAGCAGTACTTC
NA	TRBV5-8	NA	TRBJ1-4	CASRRGLTFEKLFF	TGTGCCAGCAGGAGGGGACTGACCTTTGAAAAACTGTTTTTT
few	TRBV6-5	TRBD1	TRBJ2-3	CASSRDRLSTDTQYF	TGTGCCAGCAGCCGGGACAGGCTCAGCACAGATACGCAGTATTTT
NA	TRBV5-5	NA	TRBJ1-1	CASTLMIDRLNEAFF	TGTGCCAGCACCCTAATGATTGACAGGCTGAATGAAGCTTTCTTT
NA	TRBV7-2	NA	TRBJ2-1	CASSPTRELGNEQFF	TGTGCCAGCAGCCCGACGAGGGAGTTAGGTAATGAGCAGTTCTTC
once	TRBV30	TRBD2	TRBJ2-1	CAWRGTSGSSYNEQFF	TGTGCCTGGAGGGGGACTAGCGGGAGCTCCTACAATGAGCAGTTCTTC